The T cell receptor (beta chain) under discussion was sequenced for a study of T-cell memory formation after mild COVID-19 (dated by TCRdb to about 2021). The study in broad terms: TCR sequence clusters from the two donors were largely donor specific. In a couple of donors, T-cell clones that expanded and contracted after mild COVID-19 were tracked by sequencing TCRalpha and TCRbeta repertoires over time. Two young, previously healthy adult volunteers made up the cohort, one male and one female.

PBMCs were isolated by Ficoll-Paque density gradient centrifugation. The CDR3 measures 16 amino acids from cysteine to phenylalanine. The CDR3 DNA has 48 bases and is translated from base 1. CDR1 and CDR2, per the germline V gene, are KGHDR and SFDVKD. Trimming removed 5 bases from V and 3 bases from J; the gene matches leave 7 bases unexplained. For this clonotype: No cognate antigen has been identified for it. No quality values exist for individual bases; no much larger clone is one base distant.

The listed sequencing device is Illumina NovaSeq 6000. TCRalpha and TCRbeta cDNA libraries were built by 5'RACE with constant-segment primers, adding sample barcodes and unique molecular identifiers. Trizol reagent was used to extract RNA from every sample. The libraries were amplified in two PCR steps, and the second step added a second sample barcode and Illumina TruSeq adapters. Libraries were sequenced on an Illumina NovaSeq with 2 x 150 bp paired-end reads. On the authors' methods: The reads were demultiplexed and collapsed into UMI-guided consensus sequences using migec v1.2.7. Using mixcr v2.1.11, UMI consensuses were aligned to TRA and TRB V and J templates and then assembled into clonotypes. A clonotype was counted as expanded or contracted only if both edgeR and NoisET called the change significant, with noise models trained on biological replicates. For edgeR calls, a false discovery rate-adjusted p below 0.01 and a log2 fold-change threshold of 1 were applied. As an exploratory analysis of dynamics, PCA with hierarchical clustering was applied to max-normalized trajectories of the 1000 most abundant clonotypes. Separately sequenced CD4+ and CD8+ repertoires were used to assign the CD4 or CD8 phenotype of responding clones. In TCRdb, the public reads were trimmed at Q25 with fastp and aligned with MiXCR, with productive beta chains retained. Each CDR3 protein gets just one entry, which takes the most common genes and DNA from the rows behind it. The V and J calls reflect TCRdb's pipeline rather than the authors' work. This sample is represented by 150,000 to 200,000 distinct CDR3 sequences; approximately 16% of them were singletons. The ten largest clones take up 2% to 2.5% of the sample.

Findings and caveats that apply to the study as a whole: The study covered only a couple of mild cases, and larger cohorts including severe cases with pre-infection samples were considered necessary. Balanced CD4/CD8 phenotypes were observed for clones contracting from day 15 to 85, whereas a bias towards CD4+ was observed for a second wave of clones expanding from day 15 to 37. SARS-CoV-2 specificity was not confirmed for the second-wave clones peaking on day 37. Contracting CD4+ clones were found mainly in CM and EM memory subsets, while CD8+ clones were enriched in EMRA. Some responding clones were detected in pre-infection memory, suggesting pre-existing cross-reactive memory T cells joined the SARS-CoV-2 response.

The rearranged segments are TRBV24-1 and TRBJ2-1; 9 middle bases align to TRBD2. Specimen: PBMCs or a T cell subset sorted from them (not recorded which). This sequence was found in an adult woman who had mild COVID-19 (a few samples of this study predate the infection). The sample titles of this study are shuffled in the database, so cell type and time point are left out; the donor was told from shared clones. The DNA sequence is given as TGTGCCACCAGTGCGGCGGGAGGGGGGTACTACAATGAGCAGTTCTTC. It encodes CATSAAGGGYYNEQFF.